This record concerns one TCR beta chain sequence. This CDR3 is 15 amino acids long. The ends were cut back, 2 bases at V and 4 bases at J, with 13 bases in the middle. CDR1 is MNHEY and CDR2 is SMNVEV in the germline V gene (reference sequence). This entry comes from a study of T cell changes during pregnancy in multiple sclerosis. Sequencing was performed with immunoSEQ multiplex PCR; in TCRdb, only in-frame clones are kept and a portion is missing. This table holds tens of thousands of clones, 90% found once. This specimen was CD4+ T cells from peripheral blood mononuclear cells, taken in the third trimester of pregnancy. The sequence derives from a female donor in good health, enrolled as a control in a pregnancy study. The rearrangement uses TRBV27 and TRBJ2-3, with D perhaps TRBD2 (5 bases). The CDR3 sequence is CASSLRVLAADTQYF. The DNA for the CDR3 is TGTGCCAGCAGTTTAAGGGTTCTAGCCGCAGATACGCAGTATTTT.